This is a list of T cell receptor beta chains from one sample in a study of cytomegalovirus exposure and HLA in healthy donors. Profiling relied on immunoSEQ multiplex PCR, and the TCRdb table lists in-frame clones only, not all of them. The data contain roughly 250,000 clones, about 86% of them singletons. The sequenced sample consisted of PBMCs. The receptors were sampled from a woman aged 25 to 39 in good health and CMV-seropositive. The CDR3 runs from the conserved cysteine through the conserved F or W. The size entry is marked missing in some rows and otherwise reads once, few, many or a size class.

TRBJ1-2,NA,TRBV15,CATNEAGGNYGYTF
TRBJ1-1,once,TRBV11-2,CASSPIRQGKNTEAFF
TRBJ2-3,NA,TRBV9,CASSGLRTDTQYF
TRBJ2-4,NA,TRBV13,CASSPRQIKNIQYF
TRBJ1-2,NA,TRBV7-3,CASSPAGDDYGYTF
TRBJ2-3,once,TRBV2,CASSEGSNTDTQYF
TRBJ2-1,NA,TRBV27,CASSFVGGNKNEQFF
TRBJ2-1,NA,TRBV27,CASGRESRGYEQFF
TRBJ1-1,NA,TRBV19,CASRLEGMNTEAFF
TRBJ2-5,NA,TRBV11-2,CASSKRGMDGETQYF
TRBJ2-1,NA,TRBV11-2,CASSLVYASVNNEQFF
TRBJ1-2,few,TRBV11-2,CASSPGQRGYGYTF
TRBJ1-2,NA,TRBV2,CASSDLYSLYGYTF
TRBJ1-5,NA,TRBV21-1,CASSKSRQGGEESNQPQHF
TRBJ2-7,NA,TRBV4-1,CASSQSGDWNSYEQYF
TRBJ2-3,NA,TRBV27,CASRTGTGGADTQYF
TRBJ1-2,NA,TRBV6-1,CASSVRGDNYGYTF
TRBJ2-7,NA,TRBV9,CASSGSGGAVYEQYF
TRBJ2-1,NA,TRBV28,CASRLRETYNEQFF
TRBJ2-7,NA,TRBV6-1,CASSERSPGTSNYEQYF
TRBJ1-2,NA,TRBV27,CASSLQGRGYTF